The 5 T cell receptor beta chains given below trace back to one sample, sequenced in a study of T cell responses to AZD1222 COVID-19 vaccine. Here immunoSEQ multiplex PCR was the method, and the copy in TCRdb shows in-frame clones only, minus some. Altogether about 130,000 clones are present, just over 90% being singletons, with the ten largest covering more than 1%. The source was peripheral blood, collected 28 days after the second AZD1222 dose. These receptor sequences come from an adult who received the AZD1222 COVID-19 vaccine.

This clone was detected once. V is TRBV5-1 and J is TRBJ1-1; D is uncertain. The CDR3 runs to 14 residues. Trimming took 3 bases from V and 5 from J, leaving 14 bases between them. Germline-derived CDR1 and CDR2 are SGHRS and YFSETQ. CDR3: CASSSAQGGTEAFF. In DNA, the CDR3 is TGCGCCAGCAGCTCGGCCCAAGGAGGGACTGAAGCTTTCTTT.

This chain uses TRBV7-8 with TRBJ2-7; the D gene is possibly TRBD2 (6 bases). Trimming left V 8 bases short and J 4 bases short, with 12 bases between. The CDR3 runs 12 residues. Germline CDR1 reads SGHVS; CDR2 reads FQNEAQ. The CDR3 is CASAPGGYEQYF. The CDR3 region has the DNA TGTGCCAGCGCCCCCGGAGGGTACGAGCAGTACTTC.

The chain employs TRBV5-1 and TRBJ2-6; D is uncertain. The germline CDR1 and CDR2 sequences are SGHRS and YFSETQ. There are 15 residues in the CDR3. V lost 3 bases and J lost 2, with 9 bases in between. As DNA, the CDR3 is TGCGCCAGCAGCTGGGAATTACCTGGGGCCAACGTCCTGACTTTC. Translation gives CASSWELPGANVLTF.

The chain links TRBV5-1 to TRBJ1-6; perhaps TRBD1 as D (6 bases). The CDR3 covers 16 residues. The V end was cut by 0 bases, the J end by 4 bases, with 11 bases between. Germline CDR1 reads SGHRS; CDR2 reads YFSETQ. The CDR3 coding sequence is TGCGCCAGCAGCTTGGAAGGGACACTTTATAATTCACCCCTCCACTTT. It codes for CASSLEGTLYNSPLHF.

The rearrangement links TRBV9 to TRBJ2-3, with TRBD2 matching 13 bases. The CDR3 has 16 residues. With V trimmed by 3 bases and J by 4 bases, 5 bases remained unmatched. In germline, CDR1 is SGDLS, CDR2 YYNGEE. The CDR3 nucleotides are TGTGCCAGCAGCGGGACTAGCGGGAGTCCCGCAGATACGCAGTATTTT. Translated, it gives CASSGTSGSPADTQYF. Full variable domain (missing parts from reference TRBV9 and TRBJ2-3): DSGVTQTPKHLITATGQRVTLRCSPRSGDLSVYWYQQSLDQGLQFLIQYYNGEERAKGNILERFSAQQFPDLHSELNLSSLELGDSALYFCASSGTSGSPADTQYFGPGTRLTVL.